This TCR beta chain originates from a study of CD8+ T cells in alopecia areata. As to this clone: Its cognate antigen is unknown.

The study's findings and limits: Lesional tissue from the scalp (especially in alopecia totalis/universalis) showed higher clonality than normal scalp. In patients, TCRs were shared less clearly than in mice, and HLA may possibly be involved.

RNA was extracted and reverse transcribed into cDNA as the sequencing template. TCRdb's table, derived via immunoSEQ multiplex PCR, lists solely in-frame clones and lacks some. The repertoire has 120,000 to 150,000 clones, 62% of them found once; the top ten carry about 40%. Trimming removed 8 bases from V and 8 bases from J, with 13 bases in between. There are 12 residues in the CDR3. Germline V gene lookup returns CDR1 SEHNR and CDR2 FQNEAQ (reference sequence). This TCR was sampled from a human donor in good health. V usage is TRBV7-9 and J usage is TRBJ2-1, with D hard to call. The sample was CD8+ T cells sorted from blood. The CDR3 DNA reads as TGTGCCAGCGGCCTCGTCGGCGATGAGCAGTTCTTC. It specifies CASGLVGDEQFF.